Given below is one T cell receptor (beta chain) in context. The antigen remains undetermined. CDR1 is MGHRA and CDR2 is YSYEKL in the germline V gene. The J segment lost 8 bases and the V segment lost 4 bases, leaving 12 bases of the junction unmatched. The CDR3 runs to 16 residues. This sample stems from a study of T-cell memory formation after mild COVID-19. The wider study: Largely donor-specific sequence clusters came from two donors.

The TCR alpha and TCR beta cDNA libraries, bearing sample barcodes and UMIs, were generated by 5'RACE using constant-segment primers. A single record per CDR3 protein comes from TCRdb applying MiXCR to the 5' RACE reads. The sample shows about 250,000 distinct CDR3 sequences, 18% of them seen only once. Study-level points and caveats: Clones that got smaller from day 15 to 85 had even CD4/CD8, while clones growing later tipped toward CD4+.

The sequence derives from a man aged 18 to 30 who had mild COVID-19 (a few samples of this study predate the infection). Cell type and time point are not known. The sample was PBMCs or a T cell subset sorted from them (not recorded which). This chain connects TRBV4-1 to TRBJ1-4; TRBD1 matches 8 bases. CDR3 region: CASSPDNSRQGEKLFF. The CDR3 DNA sequence: TGCGCCAGCAGCCCCGACAACTCTCGACAGGGGGAAAAACTGTTTTTT.